This T cell receptor beta chain was captured by sequencing in a study of blood T cell repertoires in COVID-19 (TCRdb year 2020). Regarding the study in general: The collaborator samples originated in the United States, Italy and Spain and spanned the acute and convalescent phases of COVID-19. The material from the prospective study consisted of cDNA or gDNA derived from T cells, B-cell-depleted T cells, or PBMCs. Subjects who had been exposed to COVID-19, were actively infected with it, or had recovered from it provided the deeply sampled blood TCRbeta repertoires that made up the dataset. The repertoires were made available in a free public database intended to serve as a resource for research on the immune response to SARS-CoV-2. The samples were drawn from two sources: the first 160 participants of the ongoing ImmuneRACE study, and 950 to 1,500 subjects contributed by 6 global collaborators. The sample metadata nearly always contained a de-identified subject ID, COVID-19 status, age in years and sex. Where available, HLA class I and class II types were taken from metadata supplied by the sample provider and were not determined by assay-based typing.

TCRbeta CDR3 regions were amplified from genomic DNA by means of the immunoSEQ Assay, a bias-controlled multiplex PCR. The paper's processing steps were these. Within the assay, amplification of reference gene primers was used to estimate how many nucleated cells each sample contained. Sequence reads were collapsed and filtered to measure the absolute abundance of every unique TCRbeta CDR3 rearrangement. For each sample, productive Simpson clonality was calculated as the square root of Simpson's diversity index across productive rearrangements. TCRdb stores this immuneACCESS table with in-frame sequences only. Part of the clones is absent; in the studies checked, under half of the shortfall reflects unresolved V genes, and no reason is known for the rest. That table gives V, J and clone size, and the DNA gave D and trimming. The sample table shows hundreds of thousands of clones, and 65% to 90% are seen once. The ten top clones hold roughly 7% of the sample.

From the germline V gene, CDR1 is MNHEY and CDR2 is SVGAGI. The junction shows trimming of 7 bases on V and 2 bases on J, plus 9 bases between the germline ends. The cysteine opens and the phenylalanine closes a CDR3 of 12 amino acids. The CDR3 DNA has 36 bases and is translated from base 1. Collaborating institutions collected whole blood in K2EDTA tubes following their own protocols. For TCRbeta analysis, collaborators shipped samples in one of three forms: frozen whole blood, isolated PBMCs, or DNA extracted from either of those sample types. This clone appeared once. No cognate antigen has been identified for it. Base qualities are not at hand, and no much larger clone is one base apart. Results and caveats for the whole study, not just this receptor: The quantity of clinical and demographic metadata differed by source and by participant and was supplied without curation.

This sequence uses TRBV6-5 and TRBJ2-7; the D segment could be TRBD2, given 5 matching bases. Sequencing input: peripheral blood. This clonotype was obtained from a human donor in a cohort sampled during active COVID-19. The bases are TGTGCCAGCACCCGGGAACCCTACGAGCAGTACTTC. This yields the protein CASTREPYEQYF.